This TCR beta chain derives from a study of T cell responses to AZD1222 COVID-19 vaccine. Background on the study: The study pooled second doses at about 4 or about 12 weeks.

Study-level results: Clonal diversity may have been underestimated in mostly white British donors. Repertoire sampling occurred only after the peak T cell response.

Trimming cost V 5 bases and J 3 bases, with 5 bases left between them. CDR1 and CDR2 (germline): SGDLS, YYNGEE. CDR3 length: 11 amino acids. Measured with immunoSEQ multiplex PCR; TCRdb has only the in-frame clones, and not every one. The data hold around 89,000 clones, with just over 90% observed a single time. To note about this clone: The antigen remains unidentified.

This rearrangement joins TRBV9 to TRBJ1-2; no clear D gene. This receptor was obtained from an adult in good health. Specimen: peripheral blood, collected on day 0 of AZD1222 vaccination. The CDR3 here is CASSLDYGYTF. In nucleotides, the CDR3 is TGTGCCAGCAGTCTAGACTATGGCTACACCTTC.